The sequence of this T cell receptor (beta chain) was determined in a study of blood T cell dynamics during melanoma immunotherapy. Overall study context: Standard first-line treatment here was pembrolizumab or nivolumab plus ipilimumab in metastatic melanoma. Study-level results: Whether repertoire-driving clones were melanoma-specific could not be determined.

The table lists this clone with a few counts. Its antigen is as yet unknown. Assay used: immunoSEQ multiplex PCR; TCRdb lists only in-frame clones, some missing. The sample yields more than 8,000 clones, 81% seen once. Time point defined: pre-treatment baseline. Disease control meant complete response, partial response or stable disease at 12 weeks. Prior systemic cancer therapy, immunosuppressant use and other active malignancies excluded patients. The sequencing here drew on blood, taken from a patient treated with checkpoint blockade. The receptor was isolated from a human donor with melanoma.

CDR3 sequence (DNA): TGCGCCAGCAGCGTGGGACAGGAGATAAGCTACGAGCAGTACTTC. Its translation is CASSVGQEISYEQYF. V gene TRBV5-1 combines with J gene TRBJ2-7, with 8 bases aligning to TRBD1. There are 15 residues in the CDR3. The germline V gene encodes CDR1 SGHRS and CDR2 YFSETQ. The ends lost 4 bases at V and 3 bases at J; junction bases unmatched: 9. Full variable domain (outside the CDR3, taken from reference TRBV5-1 and TRBJ2-7): KAGVTQTPRYLIKTRGQQVTLSCSPISGHRSVSWYQQTPGQGLQFLFEYFSETQRNKGNFPGRFSGRQFSNSRSEMNVSTLELGDSALYLCASSVGQEISYEQYFGPGTRLTVT.